This record looks at one TCR beta chain sequence and its context. What it binds is unknown. Donors sampled were nominally healthy, though unrecorded immune exposures were likely. This CDR3 has 15 amino acids. V gave up 3 bases and J gave up 2 bases, with 11 bases separating them. The germline V gene encodes CDR1 LNHDA and CDR2 SQIVND (reference sequence). Vbeta (60) and Jbeta (13) primers were used in the PCR. Produced via immunoSEQ multiplex PCR; TCRdb's table is partial and in-frame only. The data hold about 90,000 clones, with roughly 80% observed a single time. This sample is drawn from a study of cytomegalovirus exposure and HLA in healthy donors. Across the whole study: Some 90 million unique TCRs from HLA-typed donors were held in an early data release. Of the donors genotyped, several hundred in all, 65% to 90% fell in the Caucasian-associated ancestry cluster.

The study, taken as a whole, reports: Listed as cytomegalovirus-associated were 150 or so TCR beta chains.

The genes are TRBV19 and TRBJ1-5, with D uncertain. This TCR came from a man aged 18 to 30 in good health and CMV-seronegative. The sample comprised PBMCs. CDR3 amino acids: CASSMAGVGNQPQHF. CDR3 in DNA: TGTGCCAGTAGTATGGCCGGGGTTGGCAATCAGCCCCAGCATTTT.